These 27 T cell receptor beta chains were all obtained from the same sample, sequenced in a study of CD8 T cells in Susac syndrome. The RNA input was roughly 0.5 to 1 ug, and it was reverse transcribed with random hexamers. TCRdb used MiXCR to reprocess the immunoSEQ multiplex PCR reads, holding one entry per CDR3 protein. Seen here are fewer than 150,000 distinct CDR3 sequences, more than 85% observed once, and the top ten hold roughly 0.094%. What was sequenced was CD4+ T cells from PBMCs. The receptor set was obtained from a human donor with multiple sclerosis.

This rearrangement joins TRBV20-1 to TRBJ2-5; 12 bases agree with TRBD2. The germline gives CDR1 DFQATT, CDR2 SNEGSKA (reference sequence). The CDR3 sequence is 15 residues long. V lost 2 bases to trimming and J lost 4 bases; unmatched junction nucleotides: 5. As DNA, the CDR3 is TGCAGTGCTAGAACCCCGACTAGCGGGGGAGAGACCCAGTACTTC. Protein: CSARTPTSGGETQYF.

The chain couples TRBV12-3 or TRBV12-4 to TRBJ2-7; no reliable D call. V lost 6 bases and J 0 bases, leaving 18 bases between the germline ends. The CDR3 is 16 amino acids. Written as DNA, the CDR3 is TGTGCCAGCAGCCCAAGGCTGACGGCAAGCTCCTACGAGCAGTACTTC. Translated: CASSPRLTASSYEQYF.

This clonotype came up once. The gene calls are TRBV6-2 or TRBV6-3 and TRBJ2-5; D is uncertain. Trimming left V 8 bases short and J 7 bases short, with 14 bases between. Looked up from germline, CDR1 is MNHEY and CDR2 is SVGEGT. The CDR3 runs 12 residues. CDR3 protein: CASAAAVTTQYF. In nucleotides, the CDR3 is TGTGCCAGCGCAGCAGCCGTTACGACCCAGTACTTC.

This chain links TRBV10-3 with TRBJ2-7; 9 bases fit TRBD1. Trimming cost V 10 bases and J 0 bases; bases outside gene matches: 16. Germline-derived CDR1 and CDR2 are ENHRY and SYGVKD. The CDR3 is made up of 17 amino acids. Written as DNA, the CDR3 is TGTGCCACTTCCGGGACAGGGACAACGTGGGACTCCTACGAGCAGTACTTC. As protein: CATSGTGTTWDSYEQYF.

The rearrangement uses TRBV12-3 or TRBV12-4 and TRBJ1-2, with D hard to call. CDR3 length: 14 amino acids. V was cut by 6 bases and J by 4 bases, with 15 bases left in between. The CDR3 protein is CASRTAGPFYGYTF. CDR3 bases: TGTGCCAGCAGAACTGCCGGCCCCTTCTATGGCTACACCTTC.

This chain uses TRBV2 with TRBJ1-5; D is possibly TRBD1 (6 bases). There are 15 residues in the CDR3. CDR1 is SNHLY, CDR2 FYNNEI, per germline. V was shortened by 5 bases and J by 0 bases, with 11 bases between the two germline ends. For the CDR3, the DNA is TGTGCCAGCAGTTTACAGGGAAATAGCAATCAGCCCCAGCATTTT. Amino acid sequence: CASSLQGNSNQPQHF.

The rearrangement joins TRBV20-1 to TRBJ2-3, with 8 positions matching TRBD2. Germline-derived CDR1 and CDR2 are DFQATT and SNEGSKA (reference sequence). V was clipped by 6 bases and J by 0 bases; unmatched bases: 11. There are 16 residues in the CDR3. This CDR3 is CSARRGVAGSTDTQYF. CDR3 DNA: TGCAGTGCCCGAAGGGGGGTAGCGGGGAGCACAGATACGCAGTATTTT.

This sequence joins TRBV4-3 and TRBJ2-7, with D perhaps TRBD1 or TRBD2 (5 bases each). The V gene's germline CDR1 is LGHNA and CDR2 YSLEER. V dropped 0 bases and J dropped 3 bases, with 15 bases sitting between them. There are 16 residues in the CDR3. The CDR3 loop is CASSQEFSGTFYEQYF. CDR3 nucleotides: TGCGCCAGCAGCCAAGAGTTCTCCGGGACCTTCTACGAGCAGTACTTC.

CDR3 amino acids: CASSVSGGLHNEQFF. The CDR3 DNA sequence: TGTGCCAGCAGCGTTAGCGGGGGGCTCCACAATGAGCAGTTCTTC. The rearrangement joins TRBV9 to TRBJ2-1; TRBD2 agrees at 10 bases. CDR1 and CDR2 (germline): SGDLS, YYNGEE. The CDR3 is 15 amino acids. J lost 5 bases, V lost 2 bases, and 4 bases had no gene match.

CDR3 sequence: CASSQEMLAGAGELFF. In DNA form, the CDR3 reads TGCGCCAGCAGCCAAGAGATGCTAGCGGGAGCCGGGGAGCTGTTTTTT. The chain is built from TRBV4-3 and TRBJ2-2, with 10 bases that match TRBD2. Germline V gene lookup returns CDR1 LGHNA and CDR2 YSLEER. With 0 bases clipped from V and 6 bases from J, the junction kept 4 bases outside the gene matches. This CDR3 comprises 16 residues.

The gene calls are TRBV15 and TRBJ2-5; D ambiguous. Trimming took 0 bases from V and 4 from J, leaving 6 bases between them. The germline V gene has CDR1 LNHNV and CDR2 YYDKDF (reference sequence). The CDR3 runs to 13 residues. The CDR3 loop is CATSRDQTETQYF. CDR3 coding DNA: TGTGCCACCAGCAGAGATCAAACAGAGACCCAGTACTTC.

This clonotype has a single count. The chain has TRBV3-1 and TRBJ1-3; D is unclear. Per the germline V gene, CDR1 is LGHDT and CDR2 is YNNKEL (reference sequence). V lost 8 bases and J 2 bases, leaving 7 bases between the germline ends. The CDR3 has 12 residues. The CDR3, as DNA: TGTGCCAGCGGAAGGGCTGGAAACACCATATATTTT. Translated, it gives CASGRAGNTIYF.

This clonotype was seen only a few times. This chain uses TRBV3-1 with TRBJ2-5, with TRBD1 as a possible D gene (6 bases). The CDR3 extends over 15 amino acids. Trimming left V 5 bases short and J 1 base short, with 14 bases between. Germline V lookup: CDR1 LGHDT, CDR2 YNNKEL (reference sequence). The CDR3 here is CASSDPGHLQETQYF. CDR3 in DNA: TGTGCCAGCAGCGATCCGGGACATCTCCAAGAGACCCAGTACTTC.

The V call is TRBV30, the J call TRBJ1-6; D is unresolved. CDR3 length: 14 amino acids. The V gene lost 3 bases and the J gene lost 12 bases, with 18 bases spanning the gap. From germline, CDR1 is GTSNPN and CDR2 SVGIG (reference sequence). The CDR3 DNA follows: TGTGCCTGGAGCGATCCCGTTAGCCCCGGACCCCTCCACTTT. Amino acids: CAWSDPVSPGPLHF.

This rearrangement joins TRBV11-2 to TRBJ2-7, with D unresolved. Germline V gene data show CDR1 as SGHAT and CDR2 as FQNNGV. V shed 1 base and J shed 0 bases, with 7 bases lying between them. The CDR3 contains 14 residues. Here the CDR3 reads CASSLAQTSYEQYF. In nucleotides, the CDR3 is TGTGCCAGCAGCTTAGCCCAGACCTCCTACGAGCAGTACTTC.

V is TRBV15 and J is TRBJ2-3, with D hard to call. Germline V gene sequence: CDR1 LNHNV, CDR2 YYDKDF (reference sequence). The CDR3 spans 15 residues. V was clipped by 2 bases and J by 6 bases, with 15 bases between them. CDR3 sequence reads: CATSRNKDPVDTQYF. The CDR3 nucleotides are TGTGCCACCAGCAGAAATAAGGACCCGGTGGATACGCAGTATTTT.

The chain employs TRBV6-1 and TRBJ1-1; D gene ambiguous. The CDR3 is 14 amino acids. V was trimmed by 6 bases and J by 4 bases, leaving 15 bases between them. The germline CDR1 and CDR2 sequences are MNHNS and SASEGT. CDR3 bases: TGTGCCAGCAGCCCGGACCCCGGTGGCACTGAAGCTTTCTTT. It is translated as CASSPDPGGTEAFF.

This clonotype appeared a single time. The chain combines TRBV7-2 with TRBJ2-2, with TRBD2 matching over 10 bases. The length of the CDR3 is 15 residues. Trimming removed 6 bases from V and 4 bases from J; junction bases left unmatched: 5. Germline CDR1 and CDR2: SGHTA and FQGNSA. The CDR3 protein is CASRVTSGSTGELFF. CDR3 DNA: TGTGCCAGCAGAGTGACTAGCGGGTCCACCGGGGAGCTGTTTTTT. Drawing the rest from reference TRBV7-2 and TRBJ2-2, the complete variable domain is GAGVSQSPSNKVTEKGKDVELRCDPISGHTALYWYRQSLGQGLEFLIYFQGNSAPDKSGLPSDRFSAERTGGSVSTLTIQRTQQEDSAVYLCASRVTSGSTGELFFGEGSRLTVL.

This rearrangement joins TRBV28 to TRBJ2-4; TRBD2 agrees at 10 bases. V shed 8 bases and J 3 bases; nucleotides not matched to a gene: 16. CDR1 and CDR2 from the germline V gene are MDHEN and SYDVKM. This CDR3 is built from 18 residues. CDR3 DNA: TGTGCCAGCGCAGGAAGGAAACTAGCGGGGACTAACAAAAACATTCAGTACTTC. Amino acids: CASAGRKLAGTNKNIQYF. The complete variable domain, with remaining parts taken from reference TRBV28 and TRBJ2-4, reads DVKVTQSSRYLVKRTGEKVFLECVQDMDHENMFWYRQDPGLGLRLIYFSYDVKMKEKGDIPEGYSVSREKKERFSLILESASTNQTSMYLCASAGRKLAGTNKNIQYFGAGTRLSVL.

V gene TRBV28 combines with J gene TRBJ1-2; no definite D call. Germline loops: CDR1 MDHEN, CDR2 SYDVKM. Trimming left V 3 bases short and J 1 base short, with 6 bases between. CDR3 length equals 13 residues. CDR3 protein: CASSFRDNYGYTF. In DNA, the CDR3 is TGTGCCAGCAGTTTCCGGGATAACTATGGCTACACCTTC.

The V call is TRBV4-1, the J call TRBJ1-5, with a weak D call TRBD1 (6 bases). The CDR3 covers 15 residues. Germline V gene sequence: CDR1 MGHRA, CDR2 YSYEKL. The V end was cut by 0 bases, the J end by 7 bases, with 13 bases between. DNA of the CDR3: TGCGCCAGCAGCCAAGATCCCACAGGGACCCAGCCCCAGCATTTT. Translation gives CASSQDPTGTQPQHF.

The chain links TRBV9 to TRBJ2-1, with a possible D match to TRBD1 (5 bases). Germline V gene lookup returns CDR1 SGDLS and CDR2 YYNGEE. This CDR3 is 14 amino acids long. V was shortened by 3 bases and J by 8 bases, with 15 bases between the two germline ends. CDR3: CASSGTAKGYEQFF. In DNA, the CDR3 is TGTGCCAGCAGCGGGACCGCAAAGGGGTATGAGCAGTTCTTC.

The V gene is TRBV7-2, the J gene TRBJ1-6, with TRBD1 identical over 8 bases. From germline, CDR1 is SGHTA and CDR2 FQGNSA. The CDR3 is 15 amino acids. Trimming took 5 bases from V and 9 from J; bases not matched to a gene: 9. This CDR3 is CASSPRTGMVSPLHF. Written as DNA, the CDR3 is TGTGCCAGCAGCCCGCGGACAGGGATGGTTTCACCCCTCCACTTT.

Written as DNA, the CDR3 is TGTGCCAGCTCACCACCGGCCGGGAACATTCAGTACTTC. This codes for CASSPPAGNIQYF. This sequence joins TRBV18 and TRBJ2-4; no firm D call. V lost 0 bases and J 7 bases, leaving 7 bases between the germline ends. In germline, CDR1 is KGHSH, CDR2 LQKENI. The CDR3 contains 13 residues.

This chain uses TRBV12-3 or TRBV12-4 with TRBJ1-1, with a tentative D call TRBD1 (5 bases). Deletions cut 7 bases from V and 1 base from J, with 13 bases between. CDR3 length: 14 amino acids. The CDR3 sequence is CASIKDTTNTEAFF. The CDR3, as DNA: TGTGCCAGCATTAAGGACACTACGAACACTGAAGCTTTCTTT.

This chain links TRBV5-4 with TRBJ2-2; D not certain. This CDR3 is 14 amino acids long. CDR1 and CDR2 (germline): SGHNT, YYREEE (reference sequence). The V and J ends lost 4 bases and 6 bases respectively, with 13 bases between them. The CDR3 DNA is TGTGCCAGCAGCCACCGTGCGGTTCCCGGGGAGCTGTTTTTT. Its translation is CASSHRAVPGELFF.

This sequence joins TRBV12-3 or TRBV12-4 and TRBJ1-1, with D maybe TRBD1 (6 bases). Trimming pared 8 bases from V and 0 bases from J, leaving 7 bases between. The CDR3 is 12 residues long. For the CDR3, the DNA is TGTGCCAGCGGGGGCCTGAACACTGAAGCTTTCTTT. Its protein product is CASGGLNTEAFF.